The 24 T cell receptor beta chains given below trace back to one sample, sequenced in a study of T cells in Graves' hyperthyroidism and ophthalmopathy. Amplification of TCR beta CDR3 regions was performed using RNA transcripts as template. TCR CDR3 underwent first-round RT-PCR with the HTBI primer set. TCRdb redid the calling of the multiplex PCR reads with MiXCR, one entry per CDR3 protein. The repertoire holds approximately 400,000 distinct CDR3 sequences, with roughly 25% as singletons. Sequencing input: blood. These receptors were taken from a man aged 50 to 60 with Graves' hyperthyroidism.

In this sample, this clonotype turned up a few times. V gene TRBV6-1 combines with J gene TRBJ2-1; 7 positions agree with TRBD2. Losses at the gene ends were 6 bases for V and 9 bases for J; bases not matched to a gene: 14. CDR3 length: 15 residues. Germline V gives CDR1 MNHNS, CDR2 SASEGT. The CDR3 DNA is TGTGCCAGCAGGGGAGTTGGGCGGGAGACGGCTGAGCAGTTCTTC. Translation gives CASRGVGRETAEQFF.

The rearrangement joins TRBV7-2 to TRBJ2-7; 14 nucleotides agree with TRBD2. CDR1 is SGHTA and CDR2 is FQGNSA in the germline V gene. The CDR3 contains 15 residues. Trimming cost V 6 bases and J 6 bases; bases outside gene matches: 7. CDR3 protein: CASSLEGTSGSEQYF. For the CDR3, the DNA is TGTGCCAGCAGTCTCGAAGGGACTAGCGGGAGCGAGCAGTACTTC.

This clonotype was counted at least ten times. This rearrangement joins TRBV11-2 to TRBJ2-5, with 8 bases lining up with TRBD2. The germline V gene encodes CDR1 SGHAT and CDR2 FQNNGV. The CDR3 has 15 residues. Trimming at V came to 5 bases and at J to 5 bases, leaving 10 bases not matched to a gene. CDR3 in DNA: TGTGCCAGCAGCCCGCCGGGGGGCGGGAGGGAGACCCAGTACTTC. It translates to CASSPPGGGRETQYF.

The chain carries TRBV7-8 and TRBJ2-1; D might be TRBD1 (6 bases). The V gene's germline CDR1 is SGHVS and CDR2 FQNEAQ. This CDR3 spans 15 amino acids. The germline V and J ends were trimmed by 5 bases and 2 bases, with 13 bases remaining between them. The CDR3 here is CASSLRDRTYNEQFF. CDR3 in DNA: TGTGCCAGCAGCCTAAGAGACAGGACCTACAATGAGCAGTTCTTC.

The chain has TRBV6-2 or TRBV6-3 and TRBJ2-1; no clear D gene. CDR3 size: 12 residues. V lost 5 bases and J 7 bases, leaving 9 bases between the germline ends. Germline V gene sequence: CDR1 MNHEY, CDR2 SVGEGT. The CDR3 DNA reads TGTGCCAGCAGTCGTAGTCGAAATGAGCAGTTCTTC. It codes for CASSRSRNEQFF.

The genes are TRBV2 and TRBJ1-2, with TRBD1 as a possible D gene (5 bases). CDR1 SNHLY and CDR2 FYNNEI come from the germline V gene. The V end was cut by 7 bases, the J end by 5 bases, with 14 bases between. The CDR3 contains 13 residues. CDR3 region: CASTNPGEYGYTF. CDR3 nucleotides: TGTGCCAGCACGAACCCGGGGGAGTATGGCTACACCTTC.

The chain has TRBV12-3 or TRBV12-4 and TRBJ2-7; the D gene is possibly TRBD2 (6 bases). The CDR3 sequence is 16 residues long. Trimming removed 3 bases at V and 1 base at J, with 16 bases between. This CDR3 reads CASSFRGSGESYEQYF. The CDR3 DNA sequence: TGTGCCAGCAGTTTCCGGGGGTCGGGAGAGTCCTACGAGCAGTACTTC.

This clonotype was counted ten times or more. J is TRBJ2-5 and V is TRBV10-3; 8 bases are a match to TRBD1. The trim removed 8 bases at V and 5 bases at J, leaving 7 bases unmatched. The length of the CDR3 is 13 residues. Germline-derived CDR1 and CDR2 are ENHRY and SYGVKD. The CDR3 nucleotides read TGTGCCATCGCAGGGGGCTTTGGTGAGACCCAGTACTTC. Protein: CAIAGGFGETQYF.

On this clonotype: Given the absence of the conserved phenylalanine or tryptophan at the CDR3 end, a read error is likely. V gene TRBV28 combines with J gene TRBJ1-2; D is unresolved. The CDR3 loop spans 11 amino acids. V lost 8 bases and J 9 bases, leaving 13 bases between the germline ends. Germline V lookup: CDR1 MDHEN, CDR2 SYDVKM. In DNA, the CDR3 is TGTGCCAGCGCCAGCCTGGGAAGCTACACCCTC. Amino acid sequence: CASASLGSYTL.

The chain has TRBV19 and TRBJ2-7; TRBD1 agrees at 7 bases. CDR1 is LNHDA, CDR2 SQIVND, per germline (reference sequence). The CDR3 sequence is 14 residues long. The junction had 9 bases not matched to a gene; V was cut back by 4 bases and J by 6 bases. The CDR3 DNA reads TGTGCCAGTAGTACCCAGAAGACAGGGCTCGAGCAGTACTTC. Protein sequence: CASSTQKTGLEQYF.

This clonotype occurred a few times. V and J are TRBV27 and TRBJ2-7; 9 nucleotides line up with TRBD1. J gave up 2 bases and V 5 bases, and 4 bases lay outside the gene matches. CDR1 and CDR2 from the germline V gene are MNHEY and SMNVEV (reference sequence). The length of the CDR3 is 14 residues. The DNA of the CDR3 is TGTGCCAGCAGTCGCGGACAGGGGACCTACGAGCAGTACTTC. Translating it yields CASSRGQGTYEQYF.

Regarding this clonotype: A much larger clone differs from this one at a single base, so this may be a read error. The gene calls are TRBV7-2 and TRBJ2-5; D unresolved. The CDR3 has 14 residues. The germline gives CDR1 SGHTA, CDR2 FQGNSA. CDR3 loop: CVSSAASWQETQYF. In nucleotides, the CDR3 is TGTGTCAGCAGCGCCGCTAGTTGGCAAGAGACCCAGTACTTC.

This chain joins TRBV20-1 and TRBJ2-5; maybe TRBD2 (7 bases). The CDR3 has 14 amino acids. Germline CDR1 and CDR2: DFQATT and SNEGSKA (reference sequence). V was cut by 6 bases and J by 1 base, with 15 bases left in between. The CDR3 nucleotides read TGCAGTGCAGGGGGAGGGACCCCCCAAGAGACCCAGTACTTC. Encoded protein: CSAGGGTPQETQYF.

The chain carries TRBV20-1 and TRBJ2-7, with 9 bases identical to TRBD2. Germline assignment: CDR1 DFQATT and CDR2 SNEGSKA (reference sequence). The CDR3 sequence is 15 residues long. V gave up 3 bases and J gave up 6 bases; unmatched junction bases: 12. CDR3 in DNA: TGCAGTGCTAGGGTTACCACTAGCGGGTCATCCGAGCAGTACTTC. Encoded protein: CSARVTTSGSSEQYF.

This clonotype has at least ten counts. V gene TRBV28 combines with J gene TRBJ1-1, with TRBD1 matching over 7 bases. Trimming removed 1 base from V and 10 bases from J; junction bases left unmatched: 9. Per the germline V gene, CDR1 is MDHEN and CDR2 is SYDVKM. CDR3 length: 14 residues. The CDR3 bases are TGTGCCAGCAGTTTATCGGCATTAGGGGGCTCAGCTTTCTTT. Amino acids: CASSLSALGGSAFF.

This clonotype was detected only once. The J gene is TRBJ2-1, the V gene TRBV11-3; 7 positions match TRBD2. CDR1 and CDR2 from the germline V gene are SGHNT and YENEEA. CDR3 length equals 14 residues. Trimming at V came to 1 base and at J to 8 bases, leaving 5 bases not matched to a gene. The CDR3: CASSLARLAYEQFF. CDR3 bases: TGTGCCAGCAGCTTAGCCAGACTAGCCTATGAGCAGTTCTTC.

The chain has TRBV19 and TRBJ1-5; TRBD1 agrees at 9 bases. CDR1 LNHDA and CDR2 SQIVND come from the germline V gene (reference sequence). There are 17 residues in the CDR3. J lost 6 bases, V lost 10 bases, and 19 bases had no gene match. DNA for the CDR3: TGTGCCACCCATACTGGGACAGGGAGGTACGTCGGTCAGCCCCAGCATTTT. This sequence encodes CATHTGTGRYVGQPQHF.

This clonotype appeared many times. The V gene is TRBV11-2, the J gene TRBJ2-3; D is unresolved. The CDR3 is 12 amino acids. The V gene lost 6 bases and the J gene lost 4 bases, with 8 bases spanning the gap. The V gene's germline CDR1 is SGHAT and CDR2 FQNNGV. CDR3 DNA sequence: TGTGCCAGCAGTCAGATAGCAGATACGCAGTATTTT. Protein: CASSQIADTQYF.

This clonotype was seen a handful of times. The chain employs TRBV2 and TRBJ2-3; 14 nucleotides match TRBD2. The V gene's germline CDR1 is SNHLY and CDR2 FYNNEI. The CDR3 spans 16 residues. V shed 5 bases and J 4 bases; nucleotides not matched to a gene: 5. The CDR3 region has the DNA TGTGCCAGCAGTAAGGGGACTAGCGGGAGTCCAGATACGCAGTATTTT. Translation: CASSKGTSGSPDTQYF.

The chain combines TRBV5-8 with TRBJ2-3; 12 positions agree with TRBD2. The ends lost 0 bases at V and 6 bases at J; junction bases unmatched: 5. CDR1 and CDR2 from the germline V gene are SGHTS and YDEGEE. This CDR3 region has 16 residues. The CDR3 reads CASSLGLAGEYDTQYF. The CDR3 DNA reads as TGTGCCAGCAGCTTGGGACTAGCGGGAGAATACGATACGCAGTATTTT.

The chain joins TRBV27 to TRBJ1-4; D is possibly TRBD1 (6 bases). V was cut by 5 bases and J by 8 bases, with 18 bases left in between. CDR3 length: 15 residues. The V gene's germline CDR1 is MNHEY and CDR2 SMNVEV (reference sequence). The CDR3 DNA follows: TGTGCCAGCAGTCCTCAGGGGTTCGGGAGAGAAAAACTGTTTTTT. Its protein product is CASSPQGFGREKLFF. Based on the CDR3 plus reference TRBV27 and TRBJ1-4, the full variable domain is EAQVTQNPRYLITVTGKKLTVTCSQNMNHEYMSWYRQDPGLGLRQIYYSMNVEVTDKGDVPEGYKVSRKEKRNFPLILESPSPNQTSLYFCASSPQGFGREKLFFGSGTQLSVL.

This clonotype was detected many times. This chain links TRBV5-1 with TRBJ2-3, with TRBD1 matching 7 bases. Per germline, CDR1 SGHRS and CDR2 YFSETQ. This CDR3 spans 14 amino acids. V shed 0 bases, J shed 4 bases, and the junction held 2 bases outside the gene matches. The CDR3 sequence is CASSLGQGPDTQYF. The CDR3 DNA reads as TGCGCCAGCAGCTTGGGACAGGGCCCAGATACGCAGTATTTT. Supplemented by reference TRBV5-1 and TRBJ2-3, the full variable domain reads KAGVTQTPRYLIKTRGQQVTLSCSPISGHRSVSWYQQTPGQGLQFLFEYFSETQRNKGNFPGRFSGRQFSNSRSEMNVSTLELGDSALYLCASSLGQGPDTQYFGPGTRLTVL.

This chain connects TRBV27 to TRBJ2-4, with 7 bases fitting TRBD1. The CDR3 has 14 residues. CDR1 is MNHEY and CDR2 is SMNVEV in the germline V gene (reference sequence). V was pared by 10 bases and J by 0 bases, with 6 bases of the junction left unmatched. CDR3 region: CATSGGLAKNIQYF. DNA of the CDR3: TGTGCCACCTCAGGGGGTCTAGCCAAAAACATTCAGTACTTC.

The chain recombines TRBV3-1 with TRBJ2-2; the D is unclear. CDR3 length: 13 residues. V was pared by 3 bases and J by 5 bases, with 7 bases between. From germline, CDR1 is LGHDT and CDR2 YNNKEL (reference sequence). CDR3 region: CASSHLGTGELFF. The DNA for the CDR3 is TGTGCCAGCAGCCATCTGGGTACCGGGGAGCTGTTTTTT. Based on the CDR3 plus reference TRBV3-1 and TRBJ2-2, the full variable domain is DTAVSQTPKYLVTQMGNDKSIKCEQNLGHDTMYWYKQDSKKFLKIMFSYNNKELIINETVPNRFSPKSPDKAHLNLHINSLELGDSAVYFCASSHLGTGELFFGEGSRLTVL.